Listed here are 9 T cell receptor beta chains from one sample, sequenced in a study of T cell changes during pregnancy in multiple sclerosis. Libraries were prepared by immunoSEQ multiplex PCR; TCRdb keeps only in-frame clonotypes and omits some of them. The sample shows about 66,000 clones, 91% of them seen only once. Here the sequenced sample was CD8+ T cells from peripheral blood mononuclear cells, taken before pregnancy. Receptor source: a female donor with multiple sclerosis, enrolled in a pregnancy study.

The CDR3 sequence: CASSLGQGGTGELFF. CDR3 DNA sequence: TGTGCCAGCAGCTTAGGACAGGGGGGCACCGGGGAGCTGTTTTTT. This sequence joins TRBV7-3 and TRBJ2-2; 10 bases are shared with TRBD1. Per the germline V gene, CDR1 is SGHTA and CDR2 is FQGTGA. With V trimmed by 2 bases and J by 4 bases, 1 base remained unmatched. CDR3 length: 15 amino acids.

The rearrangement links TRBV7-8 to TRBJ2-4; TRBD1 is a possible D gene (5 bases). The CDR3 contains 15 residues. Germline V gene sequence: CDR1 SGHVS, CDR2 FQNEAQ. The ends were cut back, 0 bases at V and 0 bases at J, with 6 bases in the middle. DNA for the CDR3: TGTGCCAGCAGCTTAGCCCAGGGAGCCAAAAACATTCAGTACTTC. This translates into CASSLAQGAKNIQYF.

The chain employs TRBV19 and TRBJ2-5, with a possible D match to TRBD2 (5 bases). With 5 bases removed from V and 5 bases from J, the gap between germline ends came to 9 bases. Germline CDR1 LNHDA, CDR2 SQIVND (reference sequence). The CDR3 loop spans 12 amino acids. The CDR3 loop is CASSEGFETQYF. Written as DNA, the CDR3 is TGTGCCAGTAGTGAGGGTTTCGAGACCCAGTACTTC.

CDR3 amino acids: CASSQGGLGEEDTQYF. For the CDR3, the DNA is TGCGCCAGCAGCCAAGGGGGACTCGGGGAGGAAGATACGCAGTATTTT. The genes are TRBV4-1 and TRBJ2-3; the D gene is possibly TRBD2 (6 bases). The CDR3 contains 16 residues. Germline V gene data show CDR1 as MGHRA and CDR2 as YSYEKL. V shed 1 base and J shed 5 bases, with 16 bases lying between them.

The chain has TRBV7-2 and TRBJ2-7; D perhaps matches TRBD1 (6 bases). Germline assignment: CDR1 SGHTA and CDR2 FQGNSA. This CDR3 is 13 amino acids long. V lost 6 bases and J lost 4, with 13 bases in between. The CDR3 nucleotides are TGTGCCAGCAGGATTGGGGGCAAATACGAGCAGTACTTC. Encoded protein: CASRIGGKYEQYF.

CDR3 residues: CASSFQDPNYGYTF. The CDR3 DNA is TGTGCCAGCAGCTTTCAGGATCCTAACTATGGCTACACCTTC. The V call is TRBV7-9, the J call TRBJ1-2, with D uncertain. The CDR3 loop spans 14 amino acids. V was pared by 3 bases and J by 0 bases, with 8 bases between. Germline V gene data show CDR1 as SEHNR and CDR2 as FQNEAQ (reference sequence).

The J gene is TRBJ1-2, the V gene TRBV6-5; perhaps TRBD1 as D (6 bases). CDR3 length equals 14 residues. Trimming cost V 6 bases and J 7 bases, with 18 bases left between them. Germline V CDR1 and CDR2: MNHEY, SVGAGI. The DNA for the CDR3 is TGTGCCAGCAGGACGAACAGGGTGGACCCTGGCTACACCTTC. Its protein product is CASRTNRVDPGYTF.

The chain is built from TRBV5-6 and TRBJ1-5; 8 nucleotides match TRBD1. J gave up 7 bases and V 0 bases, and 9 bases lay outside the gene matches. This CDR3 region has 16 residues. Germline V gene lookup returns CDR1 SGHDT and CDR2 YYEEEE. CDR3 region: CASSLGGAGGWQPQHF. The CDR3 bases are TGTGCCAGCAGCTTGGGGGGGGCAGGGGGCTGGCAGCCCCAGCATTTT.

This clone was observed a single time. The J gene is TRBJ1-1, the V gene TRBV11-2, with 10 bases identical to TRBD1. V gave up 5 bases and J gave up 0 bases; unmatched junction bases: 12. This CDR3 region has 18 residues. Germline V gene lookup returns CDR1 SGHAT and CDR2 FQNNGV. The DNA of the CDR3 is TGTGCCAGCAGCCGGAACCGGGGACAGGGGATAGTGAACACTGAAGCTTTCTTT. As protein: CASSRNRGQGIVNTEAFF.